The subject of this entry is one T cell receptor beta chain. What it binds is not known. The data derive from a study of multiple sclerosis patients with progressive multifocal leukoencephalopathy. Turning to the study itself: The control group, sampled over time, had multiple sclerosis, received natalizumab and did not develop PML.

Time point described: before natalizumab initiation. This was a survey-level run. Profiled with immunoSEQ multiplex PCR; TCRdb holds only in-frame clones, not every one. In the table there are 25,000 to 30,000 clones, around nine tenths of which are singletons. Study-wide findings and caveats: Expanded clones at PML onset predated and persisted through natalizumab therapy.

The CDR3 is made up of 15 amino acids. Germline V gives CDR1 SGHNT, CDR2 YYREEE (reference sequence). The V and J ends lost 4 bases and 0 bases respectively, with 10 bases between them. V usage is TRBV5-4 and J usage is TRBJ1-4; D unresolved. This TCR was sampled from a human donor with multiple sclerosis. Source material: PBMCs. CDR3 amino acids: CASSQGGATNEKLFF. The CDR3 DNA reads TGTGCCAGCAGCCAAGGAGGAGCAACTAATGAAAAACTGTTTTTT.